What follows describes a single T cell receptor (beta chain). The antigen remains undetermined. The entry originates in a study of beta chain features in type 1 diabetes. Findings of the study overall: For type 1 diabetes patients, VDJ junctions showed fewer insertions and more deletions. There was a moderate but significant shortening of TCRB CDR3s in all four CD4+ subsets of Type 1 diabetes patients.

All of the isolated RNA was reverse transcribed, so expressed TCRB transcripts were sequenced. It was found that naive, central memory and regulatory T cell samples averaged approximately 3.5 million reads. TCRdb's copy holds only in-frame clones and misses some; the assay was immunoSEQ multiplex PCR. The sample lists fewer than 300,000 clones, just over 20% occurring once. Staining for CD45RO/CCR7/CD25/CD127/CD95/CD27 allowed sorting of CD4+ naive, central memory, regulatory and stem cell-like memory cells. This TCR came from a woman in her 40s with type 1 diabetes. Sequenced input: naive CD4+ T cells from blood.

DNA for the CDR3: TGCGCCAGCAGCCAAGTGAGCCCTGGAGTCTCACCCCTCCACTTT. Translating gives CASSQVSPGVSPLHF. The rearrangement uses TRBV4-3 and TRBJ1-6, with D uncertain. Trimming took 1 base from V and 10 from J, leaving 14 bases between them. Germline V gene data show CDR1 as LGHNA and CDR2 as YSLEER. There are 15 residues in the CDR3.